The next 6 T cell receptor beta chains were all read from a single sample in a study of blood T cells in healthy people across ages. Primed by a sample-barcoded 5' primer and a J-beta primer mix, a second PCR proceeded for about 6 to 11 cycles. TCRdb re-called the 5' RACE reads through MiXCR, storing one row per CDR3 protein. The sample gives over 1,500,000 distinct CDR3 sequences, around 42% of which show up once; roughly 23% is in the top ten. The sequencing input was blood. The receptor set was obtained from a human donor in good health.

With regard to this clonotype: A junction boundary mismatches the germline segment, possibly from a read error. This chain joins TRBV10-3 and TRBJ1-2; 7 bases agree with TRBD1. The germline V gene has CDR1 ENHRY and CDR2 SYGVKD. The CDR3 has 13 residues. The CDR3 DNA reads TGTGCCTTCAGCGCAGGACAGGCTTATGGCTACACCTTC. As protein: CAFSAGQAYGYTF.

The chain has TRBV7-2 and TRBJ2-7; TRBD2 is a possible D gene (6 bases). Germline V gene data show CDR1 as SGHTA and CDR2 as FQGNSA. V gave up 3 bases and J gave up 3 bases, with 12 bases separating them. CDR3 length: 14 amino acids. The CDR3 sequence is CASSFGGTNYEQYF. Written as DNA, the CDR3 is TGTGCCAGCAGCTTTGGGGGGACGAACTACGAGCAGTACTTC.

As concerns this clonotype: Mismatch with germline at one junction end may stem from a read error. This CDR3 is CASSLGPGVCNEQFF. As DNA, the CDR3 is TGCGCCAGCAGCTTAGGGCCAGGAGTCTGTAATGAGCAGTTCTTC. The chain employs TRBV11-2 and TRBJ2-1; D not certain. Germline V gene lookup returns CDR1 SGHAT and CDR2 FQNNGV. The CDR3 covers 15 residues.

V gene TRBV7-2 combines with J gene TRBJ1-6; tentatively, D is TRBD1 (5 bases). The CDR3 extends over 12 amino acids. The germline V gene has CDR1 SGHTA and CDR2 FQGNSA. V lost 7 bases and J 8 bases, leaving 9 bases between the germline ends. DNA for the CDR3: TGTGCCAGCACCACCAGGGATTCACCCCTCCACTTT. Encoded protein: CASTTRDSPLHF.

V is TRBV5-1 and J is TRBJ1-1, with 7 bases identical to TRBD1. The CDR3 contains 15 residues. The germline V gene has CDR1 SGHRS and CDR2 YFSETQ. With 5 bases clipped from V and 5 bases from J, the junction kept 12 bases outside the gene matches. The CDR3 coding sequence is TGCGCCAGCAGGCCGGATGGGGCAGGGGGAACTGAAGCTTTCTTT. It translates to CASRPDGAGGTEAFF.

The V gene is TRBV29-1, the J gene TRBJ1-5, with D possibly being TRBD1 (5 bases). CDR3 length: 16 residues. The germline V gene has CDR1 SQVTM and CDR2 ANQGSEA. The ends were cut back, 5 bases at V and 0 bases at J, with 17 bases in the middle. The CDR3 is CSVPAGGHYSNQPQHF. The CDR3 nucleotides are TGCAGCGTTCCCGCGGGGGGTCATTATAGCAATCAGCCCCAGCATTTT.